One sample yielded the 27 T cell receptor beta chains listed below, sequenced in a study of shared clonotypes between healthy human individuals. TCRdb's copy holds only in-frame clones and misses some; the assay was immunoSEQ multiplex PCR. The top ten clones hold nearly 0.065% of a sample with more than 500,000 clones, around 96% of them seen once. Specimen: naive CD4+ T cells sorted from blood. Subset reported: CD45RA+ positively selected. The receptors were sampled from a woman in her thirties in good health.

The CDR3 sequence is CATRPAGRAYEQYF. In nucleotides, the CDR3 is TGTGCCACTCGCCCGGCGGGTAGAGCCTACGAGCAGTACTTC. The V gene is TRBV19, the J gene TRBJ2-7; possible D gene TRBD2, 5 bases. This CDR3 comprises 14 residues. Trimming removed 10 bases from V and 2 bases from J, with 18 bases in between. Germline CDR1 reads LNHDA; CDR2 reads SQIVND (reference sequence).

The rearrangement links TRBV19 to TRBJ1-2, with D possibly TRBD1 on 5 matching bases. The CDR3 covers 12 residues. Looked up from germline, CDR1 is LNHDA and CDR2 is SQIVND (reference sequence). The V end was cut by 7 bases, the J end by 2 bases, with 8 bases between. The CDR3 nucleotides read TGTGCCAGTAAGGACATGAACTATGGCTACACCTTC. The encoded protein is CASKDMNYGYTF.

The chain links TRBV27 to TRBJ2-3; D is unclear. Germline CDR1 is MNHEY and CDR2 is SMNVEV (reference sequence). The CDR3 has 14 amino acids. With 5 bases removed from V and 0 bases from J, the gap between germline ends came to 9 bases. For the CDR3, the DNA is TGTGCCAGCAGTCCATACCGGAGCACAGATACGCAGTATTTT. It encodes CASSPYRSTDTQYF.

The chain combines TRBV19 with TRBJ2-6; the D is unclear. CDR3 length: 15 residues. Germline V lookup: CDR1 LNHDA, CDR2 SQIVND (reference sequence). Deletions cut 6 bases from V and 0 bases from J, with 9 bases between. This chain's CDR3 is CASRGYSSGANVLTF. In nucleotides, the CDR3 is TGTGCCAGTAGGGGCTACAGCTCTGGGGCCAACGTCCTGACTTTC.

The V gene is TRBV7-9, the J gene TRBJ1-2; D is ambiguous. The germline V gene has CDR1 SEHNR and CDR2 FQNEAQ (reference sequence). V lost 2 bases to trimming and J lost 6 bases, with 10 bases between them. The CDR3 extends over 13 amino acids. CDR3 nucleotide sequence: TGTGCCAGCAGCTTAACGGCGTGGCATGGCTACACCTTC. It translates to CASSLTAWHGYTF.

V usage is TRBV19 and J usage is TRBJ2-7; 7 positions agree with TRBD1. CDR3 size: 14 residues. Trimming at V came to 6 bases and at J to 0 bases, leaving 5 bases not matched to a gene. Germline V gene sequence: CDR1 LNHDA, CDR2 SQIVND (reference sequence). The CDR3 DNA is TGTGCCAGTAGGAGACAGGGTGACTCCTACGAGCAGTACTTC. The encoded protein is CASRRQGDSYEQYF.

Points on this clone: The same CDR3 also results from other DNA sequences found in this sample. The genes are TRBV5-1 and TRBJ1-4; perhaps TRBD1 as D (6 bases). V lost 4 bases, J lost 5 bases, and 9 bases lay in between. The CDR3 sequence is 13 residues long. Germline loops: CDR1 SGHRS, CDR2 YFSETQ. The CDR3 region is CASSPGTNEKLFF. Here the CDR3 DNA reads TGCGCCAGCAGCCCGGGGACAAATGAAAAACTGTTTTTT.

The chain couples TRBV6-1 to TRBJ1-1, with 7 bases lining up with TRBD1. Looked up from germline, CDR1 is MNHNS and CDR2 is SASEGT. This CDR3 has 13 residues. The V gene end was trimmed by 6 bases and the J gene end by 4 bases; junction bases not matched to a gene: 5. CDR3 DNA sequence: TGTGCCAGCAGCGACCAGGGGGTCACTGAAGCTTTCTTT. It is translated as CASSDQGVTEAFF.

The V call is TRBV7-6, the J call TRBJ2-2, with 9 bases that match TRBD2. CDR3 length: 15 amino acids. V was clipped by 5 bases and J by 3 bases; unmatched bases: 4. Germline V lookup: CDR1 SGHVS, CDR2 FNYEAQ. The CDR3 DNA reads as TGTGCCAGCAGCCGCGGGAGGGTGGACACCGGGGAGCTGTTTTTT. It yields the protein CASSRGRVDTGELFF.

The gene calls are TRBV6-1 and TRBJ1-1, with D unresolved. Trimming shortened V by 2 bases and J by 6 bases, and 16 bases separated the two germline ends. Germline assignment: CDR1 MNHNS and CDR2 SASEGT. The CDR3 is 15 amino acids. The CDR3 nucleotides are TGTGCCAGCAGTGAACTGCTGGGGTTTGGCGCTGAAGCTTTCTTT. It translates to CASSELLGFGAEAFF.

The chain couples TRBV2 to TRBJ2-7; TRBD1 is a possible D gene (6 bases). This CDR3 is built from 14 residues. V was shortened by 6 bases and J by 2 bases, with 14 bases between the two germline ends. Germline CDR1 SNHLY, CDR2 FYNNEI. CDR3 DNA sequence: TGTGCCAGCAGGATTATACAGGGCCCCTACGAGCAGTACTTC. Protein: CASRIIQGPYEQYF.

The V call is TRBV6-6, the J call TRBJ2-7; 9 nucleotides agree with TRBD1. The CDR3 sequence is 14 residues long. The junction had 6 bases not matched to a gene; V was cut back by 6 bases and J by 3 bases. The V gene's germline CDR1 is MNHNY and CDR2 SVGAGI (reference sequence). This chain's CDR3 is CASRGGQGDYEQYF. The CDR3 DNA is TGTGCCAGCAGGGGGGGACAGGGAGACTACGAGCAGTACTTC.

This chain joins TRBV28 and TRBJ2-5; D may be TRBD1 (6 bases). V was cut by 5 bases and J by 1 base, with 8 bases left in between. Germline values: CDR1 MDHEN, CDR2 SYDVKM. This CDR3 has 13 amino acids. The CDR3 is CASSVDSQETQYF. The CDR3 DNA sequence: TGTGCCAGCAGTGTGGACAGCCAAGAGACCCAGTACTTC.

CDR3 sequence: CSVATRKAGGLSRYTDTQYF. The CDR3 region has the DNA TGCAGCGTAGCGACACGTAAGGCGGGAGGTCTCTCCCGATACACAGATACGCAGTATTTT. The rearrangement joins TRBV29-1 to TRBJ2-3; 8 bases fit TRBD2. CDR3 length: 20 amino acids. V dropped 6 bases and J dropped 2; count of bases not matched to a gene: 25. The germline V gene has CDR1 SQVTM and CDR2 ANQGSEA.

This clone was seen a single time. The V and J genes are TRBV4-1 and TRBJ2-5, with 9 bases identical to TRBD2. Gene TRBJ2-7 matches the end of the DNA better, so the J call may be wrong. This CDR3 has 15 residues. Germline assignment: CDR1 MGHRA and CDR2 YSYEKL. The CDR3 DNA reads as TGCGCCAGCAGCCAGTTTAGCGGGAGCCCCTACGAGCAGTACTTC. Translated: CASSQFSGSPYEQYF.

This chain joins TRBV7-6 and TRBJ1-5; TRBD1 aligns across 8 bases. J gave up 4 bases and V 6 bases, and 8 bases lay outside the gene matches. The CDR3 length is 15 residues. Germline values: CDR1 SGHVS, CDR2 FNYEAQ. CDR3 loop: CASSLRTGPNQPQHF. The CDR3 DNA follows: TGTGCCAGCAGTTTGCGGACAGGGCCGAATCAGCCCCAGCATTTT.

The V gene is TRBV28, the J gene TRBJ2-7; TRBD1 matches at 8 bases. This CDR3 is 16 amino acids long. Germline V CDR1 and CDR2: MDHEN, SYDVKM. Trimming removed 4 bases from V and 1 base from J; junction bases left unmatched: 9. CDR3 DNA: TGTGCCAGCAGTTATGGACAGGGAAACCCTTCCTACGAGCAGTACTTC. Translated, it gives CASSYGQGNPSYEQYF.

The rearrangement joins TRBV6-5 to TRBJ2-7; D perhaps matches TRBD1 (5 bases). V was trimmed by 0 bases and J by 5 bases, leaving 14 bases between them. The germline gives CDR1 MNHEY, CDR2 SVGAGI. The CDR3 has 15 residues. This CDR3 reads CASSYSITGVDEQYF. The CDR3 region has the DNA TGTGCCAGCAGTTACTCGATAACAGGAGTCGACGAGCAGTACTTC.

CDR3 amino acids: CASRPTTSGISNEQFF. Here the CDR3 DNA reads TGTGCCAGCAGGCCGACTACTAGCGGGATTAGCAATGAGCAGTTCTTC. The chain is built from TRBV28 and TRBJ2-1; 10 bases are shared with TRBD2. CDR1 and CDR2 (germline): MDHEN, SYDVKM. The CDR3 totals 16 residues. The trim removed 6 bases at V and 6 bases at J, leaving 11 bases unmatched.

The rearrangement uses TRBV10-2 and TRBJ1-1; D remains ambiguous. The V end was cut by 5 bases, the J end by 0 bases, with 4 bases between. The germline V gene encodes CDR1 WSHSY and CDR2 SAAADI. The CDR3 totals 12 residues. CDR3 residues: CASSLVNTEAFF. CDR3 nucleotides: TGCGCCAGCAGTCTGGTGAACACTGAAGCTTTCTTT.

This clone has only one observation. The chain employs TRBV4-2 and TRBJ2-1; no firm D call. In germline, CDR1 is LGHNA, CDR2 YNFKEQ. V gave up 1 base and J gave up 6 bases, with 13 bases separating them. This CDR3 is 15 amino acids long. The CDR3 nucleotides are TGTGCCAGCAGCCAAGGGGCGTCTGACCTCAATGAGCAGTTCTTC. This gives the protein CASSQGASDLNEQFF.

The J gene is TRBJ2-1, the V gene TRBV27; perhaps TRBD2 as D (5 bases). The length of the CDR3 is 15 residues. Germline CDR1 reads MNHEY; CDR2 reads SMNVEV (reference sequence). V was cut by 3 bases and J by 6 bases, with 15 bases left in between. The CDR3 region is CASSFSWTVGNEQFF. CDR3 coding DNA: TGTGCCAGCAGTTTCTCCTGGACTGTGGGCAATGAGCAGTTCTTC.

The rearrangement uses TRBV28 and TRBJ1-5, with a tentative D call TRBD1 (5 bases). Trimming took 4 bases from V and 4 from J, leaving 14 bases between them. The CDR3 sequence is 15 residues long. The germline gives CDR1 MDHEN, CDR2 SYDVKM. In DNA form, the CDR3 reads TGTGCCAGCAGTTCGGGACCGGGTCGGAATCAGCCCCAGCATTTT. It codes for CASSSGPGRNQPQHF.

The rearrangement uses TRBV28 and TRBJ2-7; 15 bases line up with TRBD2. The CDR3 runs to 16 residues. CDR1 and CDR2 from the germline V gene are MDHEN and SYDVKM. V was pared by 5 bases and J by 4 bases, with 6 bases of the junction left unmatched. The CDR3 sequence: CASSLAGTSGRYEQYF. The DNA of the CDR3 is TGTGCCAGCAGTCTAGCCGGGACTAGCGGGAGGTACGAGCAGTACTTC.

The gene calls are TRBV28 and TRBJ1-1; no definite D call. Trimming took 0 bases from V and 0 from J, leaving 11 bases between them. Germline assignment: CDR1 MDHEN and CDR2 SYDVKM. CDR3 size: 16 residues. CDR3 residues: CASSLWGRVMNTEAFF. Here the CDR3 DNA reads TGTGCCAGCAGTTTATGGGGGAGAGTCATGAACACTGAAGCTTTCTTT.

V is TRBV11-2 and J is TRBJ2-3; TRBD2 aligns across 8 bases. V trimming: 6 bases; J trimming: 5 bases; junction bases outside the gene matches: 13. The CDR3 sequence is 16 residues long. Looked up from germline, CDR1 is SGHAT and CDR2 is FQNNGV. CDR3: CASREPLAGRVDTQYF. For the CDR3, the DNA is TGTGCCAGCAGAGAGCCGCTAGCGGGCAGGGTAGATACGCAGTATTTT.

The chain couples TRBV9 to TRBJ2-3; no definite D call. The germline V and J ends were trimmed by 4 bases and 6 bases, with 9 bases remaining between them. Germline assignment: CDR1 SGDLS and CDR2 YYNGEE. The CDR3 loop spans 12 amino acids. The CDR3 region is CASSINHDTQYF. CDR3 bases: TGTGCCAGCAGCATCAACCACGATACGCAGTATTTT.